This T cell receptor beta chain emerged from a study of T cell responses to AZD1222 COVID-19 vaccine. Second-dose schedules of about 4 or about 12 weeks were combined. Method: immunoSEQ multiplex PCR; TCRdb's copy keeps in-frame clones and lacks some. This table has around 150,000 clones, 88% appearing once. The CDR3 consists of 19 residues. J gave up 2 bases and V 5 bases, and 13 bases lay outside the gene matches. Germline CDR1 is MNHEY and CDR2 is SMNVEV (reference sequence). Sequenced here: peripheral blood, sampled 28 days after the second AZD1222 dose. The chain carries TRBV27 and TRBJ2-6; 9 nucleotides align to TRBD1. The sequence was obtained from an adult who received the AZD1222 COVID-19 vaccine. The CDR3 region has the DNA TGTGCCAGCAGTCCCTACCGGACAGGGGAGGTTCCTGGGGCCAACGTCCTGACTTTC. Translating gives CASSPYRTGEVPGANVLTF. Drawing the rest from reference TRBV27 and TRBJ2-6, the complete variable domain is EAQVTQNPRYLITVTGKKLTVTCSQNMNHEYMSWYRQDPGLGLRQIYYSMNVEVTDKGDVPEGYKVSRKEKRNFPLILESPSPNQTSLYFCASSPYRTGEVPGANVLTFGAGSRLTVL.